These 21 T cell receptor beta chains came from one sample sequenced in a study of T cell responses to AZD1222 COVID-19 vaccine. This table comes from immunoSEQ multiplex PCR, and its TCRdb copy is limited to in-frame clones, with some not included. The data show fewer than 150,000 clones, with around 92% seen just once and roughly 4.2% held by the top ten. This specimen consisted of peripheral blood, obtained on day 0 of AZD1222 vaccination. The receptors come from an adult in good health.

This clone showed up just a few times. This sequence joins TRBV19 and TRBJ2-5; D possibly matches TRBD1 or TRBD2 (5 bases each). The length of the CDR3 is 13 residues. Trimming pared 3 bases from V and 4 bases from J, leaving 9 bases between. The germline CDR1 and CDR2 sequences are LNHDA and SQIVND (reference sequence). The CDR3 sequence: CASSMRGRETQYF. Written as DNA, the CDR3 is TGTGCCAGTAGTATGAGGGGTCGAGAGACCCAGTACTTC.

The chain uses TRBV20-1 and TRBJ1-5; maybe TRBD1 (6 bases). The CDR3 is made up of 14 amino acids. The V gene's germline CDR1 is DFQATT and CDR2 SNEGSKA (reference sequence). Trimming removed 3 bases at V and 5 bases at J, with 14 bases between. Here the CDR3 reads CSASEAGAYQPQHF. Written as DNA, the CDR3 is TGCAGTGCTAGTGAGGCAGGGGCCTATCAGCCCCAGCATTTT.

The rearrangement links TRBV7-2 to TRBJ1-4, with D uncertain. Trimming removed 1 base at V and 5 bases at J, with 8 bases between. CDR3 length equals 14 residues. Germline CDR1 is SGHTA and CDR2 is FQGNSA. CDR3 DNA sequence: TGTGCCAGCAGCTTAGGGAACAGAAATGAAAAACTGTTTTTT. It encodes CASSLGNRNEKLFF.

This chain uses TRBV5-5 with TRBJ1-2; weak D call: TRBD1 (5 bases). CDR1 SGHKS and CDR2 YYEKEE come from the germline V gene (reference sequence). This CDR3 is built from 15 residues. With 5 bases removed from V and 4 bases from J, the gap between germline ends came to 18 bases. Here the CDR3 reads CASRWDLLRSYGYTF. CDR3 in DNA: TGTGCCAGCAGATGGGACCTCCTAAGGAGCTATGGCTACACCTTC. Together with reference TRBV5-5 and TRBJ1-2, the CDR3 gives the full variable domain: DAGVTQSPTHLIKTRGQQVTLRCSPISGHKSVSWYQQVLGQGPQFIFQYYEKEERGRGNFPDRFSARQFPNYSSELNVNALLLGDSALYLCASRWDLLRSYGYTFGSGTRLTVV.

V and J are TRBV5-1 and TRBJ1-2; 9 nucleotides agree with TRBD1. The CDR3 consists of 14 residues. Germline CDR1 is SGHRS and CDR2 is YFSETQ. With V trimmed by 3 bases and J by 2 bases, 2 bases remained unmatched. Here the CDR3 reads CASSSQGANYGYTF. In DNA form, the CDR3 reads TGCGCCAGCAGCTCACAGGGGGCGAACTATGGCTACACCTTC.

The genes are TRBV5-1 and TRBJ1-1, with D possibly matching TRBD1 (6 bases). Trimming stripped 0 bases from V and 5 bases from J, with 14 bases between. The CDR3 is made up of 15 amino acids. Germline V gene data show CDR1 as SGHRS and CDR2 as YFSETQ. The CDR3 DNA reads as TGCGCCAGCAGCTTGGTGGGGGCGCTTGCTACTGAAGCTTTCTTT. It specifies CASSLVGALATEAFF.

V usage is TRBV28 and J usage is TRBJ1-3; D is ambiguous. V was shortened by 5 bases and J by 0 bases, with 14 bases between the two germline ends. The CDR3 consists of 16 residues. In germline, CDR1 is MDHEN, CDR2 SYDVKM. The CDR3 sequence is CASSPMTFNSGNTIYF. CDR3 nucleotide sequence: TGTGCCAGCAGTCCCATGACGTTCAACTCTGGAAACACCATATATTTT. The full variable domain, with the rest looked up from reference TRBV28 and TRBJ1-3, is DVKVTQSSRYLVKRTGEKVFLECVQDMDHENMFWYRQDPGLGLRLIYFSYDVKMKEKGDIPEGYSVSREKKERFSLILESASTNQTSMYLCASSPMTFNSGNTIYFGEGSWLTVV.

The V call is TRBV25-1, the J call TRBJ1-1; 8 bases fit TRBD1. With V trimmed by 4 bases and J by 5 bases, 12 bases remained unmatched. The CDR3 sequence is 16 residues long. Per germline, CDR1 MGHDK and CDR2 SYGVNS. As DNA, the CDR3 is TGTGCCAGCAGTGCCTCCTCACAGGGGGACGTGACTGAAGCTTTCTTT. Residues: CASSASSQGDVTEAFF.

The rearrangement uses TRBV24-1 and TRBJ2-3; 10 bases align to TRBD1. Per the germline V gene, CDR1 is KGHDR and CDR2 is SFDVKD. V lost 3 bases, J lost 1 base, and 6 bases stayed unmatched. CDR3 length: 17 residues. CDR3 in amino acids: CATSDLTGTGGTDTQYF. As DNA, the CDR3 is TGTGCCACCAGTGATCTTACCGGGACAGGGGGCACAGATACGCAGTATTTT.

This chain connects TRBV5-1 to TRBJ2-3; 9 nucleotides line up with TRBD2. The V segment lost 0 bases and the J segment 3 bases; nucleotides outside the gene matches: 5. CDR1 and CDR2 (germline): SGHRS, YFSETQ. The CDR3 length is 16 residues. The CDR3 protein is CASSLERGGVTDTQYF. CDR3 sequence (DNA): TGCGCCAGCAGCTTGGAGCGCGGGGGGGTGACAGATACGCAGTATTTT.

The gene calls are TRBV5-1 and TRBJ1-3; D call uncertain. Germline V CDR1 and CDR2: SGHRS, YFSETQ. V lost 4 bases, J lost 1 base, and 9 bases lay in between. The CDR3 has 14 residues. CDR3 in DNA: TGCGCCAGCAGCCCCCGGGAGTCTGGAAACACCATATATTTT. Translation gives CASSPRESGNTIYF.

The J gene is TRBJ1-4, the V gene TRBV6-5; D is uncertain. This CDR3 is built from 16 residues. Trimming took 0 bases from V and 0 from J, leaving 8 bases between them. Germline V lookup: CDR1 MNHEY, CDR2 SVGAGI. Written as DNA, the CDR3 is TGTGCCAGCAGTTACTCCTGGACCGCAACTAATGAAAAACTGTTTTTT. Translated: CASSYSWTATNEKLFF.

CDR3 loop: CASSLLGYETQYF. In DNA, the CDR3 is TGTGCCAGCAGTTTATTAGGGTACGAGACCCAGTACTTC. This sequence joins TRBV27 and TRBJ2-5; D call uncertain. This CDR3 has 13 amino acids. In germline, CDR1 is MNHEY, CDR2 SMNVEV (reference sequence). Trimming shortened V by 1 base and J by 5 bases, and 8 bases separated the two germline ends.

Only one count was recorded for this clone. The chain is built from TRBV4-2 and TRBJ2-3, with a possible D match to TRBD2 (6 bases). CDR3 length: 18 amino acids. CDR1 LGHNA and CDR2 YNFKEQ come from the germline V gene. V lost 1 base and J lost 4, with 21 bases in between. The DNA for the CDR3 is TGTGCCAGCAGCCAAGTAAACCGAAAGGGTGGCGGGGCAGATACGCAGTATTTT. Translating gives CASSQVNRKGGGADTQYF.

This chain links TRBV19 with TRBJ1-1, with D possibly matching TRBD1 (5 bases). The V and J ends lost 1 base and 4 bases respectively, with 16 bases between them. The germline gives CDR1 LNHDA, CDR2 SQIVND (reference sequence). The CDR3 totals 16 residues. CDR3 loop: CASSIVTGAPGTEAFF. The DNA of the CDR3 is TGTGCCAGTAGTATAGTGACCGGGGCACCCGGCACTGAAGCTTTCTTT.

The chain recombines TRBV6-5 with TRBJ1-1; no definite D call. The germline V gene has CDR1 MNHEY and CDR2 SVGAGI. The V end was cut by 2 bases, the J end by 1 base, with 11 bases between. The CDR3 runs 15 residues. CDR3 protein: CASSYLGERNTEAFF. For the CDR3, the DNA is TGTGCCAGCAGTTACCTCGGGGAGCGGAACACTGAAGCTTTCTTT.

V and J are TRBV30 and TRBJ1-6; D is unclear. Germline lookup yields CDR1 GTSNPN and CDR2 SVGIG (reference sequence). Trimming took off 1 base at V and 12 bases at J, with 16 bases between the two ends. The CDR3 sequence is 14 residues long. The CDR3 sequence: CAWSANRGDGPLHF. The DNA for the CDR3 is TGTGCCTGGAGTGCCAACCGAGGTGACGGACCCCTCCACTTT. The full variable domain, rest sourced from reference TRBV30 and TRBJ1-6, is SQTIHQWPATLVQPVGSPLSLECTVEGTSNPNLYWYRQAAGRGLQLLFYSVGIGQISSEVPQNLSASRPQDRQFILSSKKLLLSDSGFYLCAWSANRGDGPLHFGNGTRLTVT.

This clone was found once. This chain joins TRBV11-2 and TRBJ2-3, with D possibly being TRBD1 (5 bases). Germline assignment: CDR1 SGHAT and CDR2 FQNNGV. Trimming took 0 bases from V and 1 from J, leaving 17 bases between them. This CDR3 region has 18 residues. The CDR3 here is CASSLEGIREGGTDTQYF. Written as DNA, the CDR3 is TGTGCCAGCAGCTTAGAGGGGATCAGGGAAGGGGGCACAGATACGCAGTATTTT.

This clone has a handful of counts. V is TRBV27 and J is TRBJ1-2; D might be TRBD1 (5 bases). The germline V gene has CDR1 MNHEY and CDR2 SMNVEV (reference sequence). The CDR3 consists of 13 residues. V shed 5 bases and J shed 5 bases, with 12 bases lying between them. The CDR3 sequence is CASSPQGFYGYTF. The CDR3 DNA reads as TGTGCCAGCAGTCCCCAGGGTTTTTATGGCTACACCTTC.

The chain links TRBV5-5 to TRBJ2-7; TRBD1 agrees at 7 bases. Germline V CDR1 and CDR2: SGHKS, YYEKEE (reference sequence). J gave up 9 bases and V 0 bases, and 12 bases lay outside the gene matches. This CDR3 region has 15 residues. CDR3 protein: CASSLATGPGSGQYF. The CDR3 nucleotides are TGTGCCAGCAGCTTGGCGACAGGGCCCGGATCTGGGCAGTACTTC.

The chain recombines TRBV4-2 with TRBJ2-3; possibly TRBD2 for D (6 bases). With 0 bases removed from V and 2 bases from J, the gap between germline ends came to 12 bases. The CDR3 consists of 16 residues. Germline assignment: CDR1 LGHNA and CDR2 YNFKEQ. The CDR3 spells CASSQEESGYTDTQYF. The CDR3 nucleotides are TGTGCCAGCAGCCAAGAAGAGAGCGGGTACACAGATACGCAGTATTTT.